The source of this TCR beta chain is a study of blood T cell repertoires in COVID-19. Patients at the Seattle site were enrolled during active infection and followed longitudinally. Under the authors' procedure: Quantification of nucleated cells was approximated via reference gene primer amplification. Data came from immunoSEQ multiplex PCR; TCRdb stores just in-frame clones and leaves some out. That table is the source of V, J and clone size, and D and trimming were worked out from the DNA. The sample shows about 250,000 clones, 90% of them seen only once. Trimming shortened V by 4 bases and J by 0 bases, and 10 bases separated the two germline ends. The CDR3 is made up of 15 amino acids. The germline CDR1 and CDR2 sequences are LNHDA and SQIVND (reference sequence).

The source of this sequence is a woman between 55 and 75 years old with COVID-19, enrolled during active disease. This sequence joins TRBV19 and TRBJ1-3; no clear D gene. Material for sequencing was peripheral blood. CDR3: CASSSQSDSGNTIYF. The CDR3 DNA is TGTGCCAGTAGTAGCCAGTCAGACTCTGGAAACACCATATATTTT.